Presented here are 13 T cell receptor beta chains from one specimen sequenced in a study of blood T cell repertoires in COVID-19. Repertoires were generated with immunoSEQ multiplex PCR, while TCRdb's copy carries only in-frame clones and drops some. The sample lists 150,000 to 200,000 clones, 75% to 90% occurring once. The sample comprised peripheral blood. The receptors here all came from an elderly woman with active or convalescent COVID-19.

The chain uses TRBV15 and TRBJ2-5; TRBD1 agrees at 10 bases. This CDR3 contains 17 residues. The germline gives CDR1 LNHNV, CDR2 YYDKDF (reference sequence). Unmatched junction bases numbered 11, after V lost 2 bases and J lost 5 bases. The DNA for the CDR3 is TGTGCCACCAGCAGAAACCAGGGGACAGGGGTCACGGAGACCCAGTACTTC. It yields the protein CATSRNQGTGVTETQYF.

The chain recombines TRBV7-2 with TRBJ1-3; D unresolved. The CDR3 is made up of 11 amino acids. The V gene's germline CDR1 is SGHTA and CDR2 FQGNSA. V lost 1 base to trimming and J lost 10 bases, with 5 bases between them. The DNA for the CDR3 is TGTGCCAGCAGCTTAGGTAGTACCATATATTTT. Its translation: CASSLGSTIYF. The full variable domain, completed using reference TRBV7-2 and TRBJ1-3, is GAGVSQSPSNKVTEKGKDVELRCDPISGHTALYWYRQSLGQGLEFLIYFQGNSAPDKSGLPSDRFSAERTGGSVSTLTIQRTQQEDSAVYLCASSLGSTIYFGEGSWLTVV.

The gene calls are TRBV19 and TRBJ2-1, with TRBD1 matching over 7 bases. Trimming took 3 bases from V and 4 from J; bases not matched to a gene: 6. CDR1 is LNHDA, CDR2 SQIVND, per germline (reference sequence). The CDR3 runs 15 residues. CDR3 bases: TGTGCCAGTAGTATTAGGGGGACAGCTTACAATGAGCAGTTCTTC. It specifies CASSIRGTAYNEQFF.

This clone was detected once. The chain recombines TRBV10-3 with TRBJ2-1, with D maybe TRBD2 (6 bases). The CDR3 has 12 amino acids. CDR1 ENHRY and CDR2 SYGVKD come from the germline V gene. V shed 7 bases and J shed 2 bases, with 6 bases lying between them. The CDR3 DNA follows: TGTGCCATCACGGGGGCCTACAATGAGCAGTTCTTC. It codes for CAITGAYNEQFF.

V usage is TRBV3-1 (or the pseudogene TRBV3-2) and J usage is TRBJ1-2, with D tentatively TRBD1 (6 bases). CDR1 is LGHDT and CDR2 is YNNKEL in the germline V gene (reference sequence). The V end lost 3 bases, the J end lost 4 bases, and 15 bases lay between the germline ends. CDR3 length equals 15 residues. The CDR3 here is CASSQRTGISYGYTF. The CDR3, as DNA: TGTGCCAGCAGCCAGAGAACAGGGATCTCCTATGGCTACACCTTC.

This clone was found a few times. This rearrangement joins TRBV5-4 to TRBJ2-3; 7 positions match TRBD1. Germline assignment: CDR1 SGHNT and CDR2 YYREEE (reference sequence). V was clipped by 4 bases and J by 3 bases; unmatched bases: 5. This CDR3 spans 14 amino acids. As DNA, the CDR3 is TGTGCCAGCAGCGCGAAGACAGGGACAGATACGCAGTATTTT. It yields the protein CASSAKTGTDTQYF. The whole variable domain, filled in from reference TRBV5-4 and TRBJ2-3, reads ETGVTQSPTHLIKTRGQQVTLRCSSQSGHNTVSWYQQALGQGPQFIFQYYREEENGRGNFPPRFSGLQFPNYSSELNVNALELDDSALYLCASSAKTGTDTQYFGPGTRLTVL.

The V and J genes are TRBV6-5 and TRBJ1-2; 7 positions match TRBD1. The germline gives CDR1 MNHEY, CDR2 SVGAGI. The CDR3 runs 15 residues. V trimming: 4 bases; J trimming: 3 bases; junction bases outside the gene matches: 8. CDR3 loop: CASSFSSGTDYGYTF. CDR3 coding DNA: TGTGCCAGCAGTTTCTCCTCCGGGACAGACTATGGCTACACCTTC.

The chain has TRBV5-5 and TRBJ1-4; D perhaps matches TRBD1 (5 bases). CDR1 is SGHKS and CDR2 is YYEKEE in the germline V gene (reference sequence). V shed 0 bases and J shed 5 bases, with 11 bases lying between them. The CDR3 spans 15 residues. CDR3 DNA sequence: TGTGCCAGCAGCTTGGCCACAGCAGGGAATGAAAAACTGTTTTTT. Protein: CASSLATAGNEKLFF.

The chain recombines TRBV11-2 with TRBJ1-2; tentatively, D is TRBD1 (6 bases). V lost 5 bases, J lost 5 bases, and 15 bases lay in between. The CDR3 consists of 14 residues. Germline V gives CDR1 SGHAT, CDR2 FQNNGV. Written as DNA, the CDR3 is TGTGCCAGCAGCAGGGGGGGGGCGAGTTATGGCTACACCTTC. It yields the protein CASSRGGASYGYTF.

The CDR3 loop reads CASARQGGEKLFF. The CDR3 DNA reads TGTGCTTCGGCGCGACAGGGGGGAGAAAAACTGTTTTTT. The chain is built from TRBV30 and TRBJ1-4; TRBD1 agrees at 9 bases. Germline CDR1 reads GTSNPN; CDR2 reads SVGIG (reference sequence). The CDR3 length is 13 residues.

V usage is TRBV11-2 and J usage is TRBJ2-5; D gene unclear. With 11 bases removed from V and 2 bases from J, the gap between germline ends came to 12 bases. The CDR3 loop spans 12 amino acids. Looked up from germline, CDR1 is SGHAT and CDR2 is FQNNGV. CDR3 sequence reads: CAPGWPQETQYF. In DNA, the CDR3 is TGTGCCCCTGGTTGGCCACAAGAGACCCAGTACTTC.

V is TRBV5-4 and J is TRBJ2-2; D remains unclear. The germline gives CDR1 SGHNT, CDR2 YYREEE (reference sequence). The CDR3 is made up of 12 amino acids. V was cut by 7 bases and J by 6 bases, with 10 bases left in between. The CDR3 is CASGLLAGELFF. CDR3 DNA sequence: TGTGCCAGCGGGCTCCTCGCCGGGGAGCTGTTTTTT. The whole variable domain, filled in from reference TRBV5-4 and TRBJ2-2, reads ETGVTQSPTHLIKTRGQQVTLRCSSQSGHNTVSWYQQALGQGPQFIFQYYREEENGRGNFPPRFSGLQFPNYSSELNVNALELDDSALYLCASGLLAGELFFGEGSRLTVL.

The chain joins TRBV7-2 to TRBJ2-5, with D tentatively TRBD2 (6 bases). This CDR3 spans 15 amino acids. Germline assignment: CDR1 SGHTA and CDR2 FQGNSA. Trimming pared 4 bases from V and 4 bases from J, leaving 16 bases between. This CDR3 reads CASSSLGGIGETQYF. The CDR3 coding sequence is TGTGCCAGCAGCTCCCTCGGCGGGATCGGAGAGACCCAGTACTTC.